Presented here are 28 T cell receptor beta chains from one specimen sequenced in a study of radiotherapy plus CTLA-4 blockade in lung cancer. Here immunoSEQ multiplex PCR was the method, and the copy in TCRdb shows in-frame clones only, minus some. The top ten hold approximately 2.5% of the sample, which has tens of thousands of clones, approximately 80% seen once. The sample here was peripheral blood, taken from a patient treated with radiotherapy plus ipilimumab. The receptors come from a human donor with non-small cell lung cancer whose response to radiotherapy plus ipilimumab could not be evaluated.

V is TRBV4-2 and J is TRBJ1-5, with a weak D call TRBD1 (5 bases). In germline, CDR1 is LGHNA, CDR2 YNFKEQ. The V end lost 0 bases, the J end lost 8 bases, and 14 bases lay between the germline ends. This CDR3 contains 15 residues. The CDR3 reads CASSQDPGGVKPQHF. The CDR3 DNA reads TGTGCCAGCAGCCAAGATCCTGGAGGGGTCAAGCCCCAGCATTTT.

J is TRBJ2-2 and V is TRBV28; tentative D call: TRBD1 (6 bases). Germline V gives CDR1 MDHEN, CDR2 SYDVKM. V lost 3 bases and J lost 0, with 11 bases in between. The CDR3 length is 16 residues. CDR3 nucleotides: TGTGCCAGCAGTTTTGGTGGGGGCACGAACACCGGGGAGCTGTTTTTT. Translating it yields CASSFGGGTNTGELFF.

The chain is built from TRBV11-3 and TRBJ2-7; possibly TRBD1 for D (6 bases). Germline CDR1 is SGHNT and CDR2 is YENEEA. V was shortened by 4 bases and J by 7 bases, with 17 bases between the two germline ends. The length of the CDR3 is 14 residues. Written as DNA, the CDR3 is TGTGCCAGCAGCTCCCCCGGCAGGGGTTCTGAGCAGTACTTC. It yields the protein CASSSPGRGSEQYF.

V and J are TRBV30 and TRBJ2-1; no clear D gene. V was cut by 0 bases and J by 6 bases, with 9 bases left in between. Germline CDR1 GTSNPN, CDR2 SVGIG (reference sequence). The CDR3 loop spans 13 amino acids. The CDR3 DNA reads as TGTGCCTGGAGTGTAGGCGGCCCCAATGAGCAGTTCTTC. This gives the protein CAWSVGGPNEQFF.

The J gene is TRBJ2-2, the V gene TRBV5-1; D not certain. This CDR3 has 15 amino acids. Germline CDR1 and CDR2: SGHRS and YFSETQ. Trimming stripped 0 bases from V and 2 bases from J, with 8 bases between. CDR3 nucleotides: TGCGCCAGCAGCTTGGACGCGGTCAACACCGGGGAGCTGTTTTTT. Translation gives CASSLDAVNTGELFF.

This rearrangement joins TRBV6-5 to TRBJ2-2; 7 bases align to TRBD1. This CDR3 contains 14 residues. In germline, CDR1 is MNHEY, CDR2 SVGAGI. V shed 4 bases, J shed 6 bases, and the junction held 5 bases outside the gene matches. The CDR3 reads CASSWTGWSGELFF. The CDR3 DNA follows: TGTGCCAGCAGTTGGACAGGATGGTCCGGGGAGCTGTTTTTT.

The chain uses TRBV28 and TRBJ1-2; D uncertain. CDR3 size: 15 residues. Germline assignment: CDR1 MDHEN and CDR2 SYDVKM. V was trimmed by 1 base and J by 4 bases, leaving 13 bases between them. The CDR3 loop is CASSLSGGEPYGYTF. The DNA of the CDR3 is TGTGCCAGCAGTTTATCAGGTGGGGAGCCCTATGGCTACACCTTC.

This clone was observed a few times. The chain links TRBV4-1 to TRBJ2-3, with 10 bases that match TRBD2. CDR3 size: 19 residues. Germline V gene lookup returns CDR1 MGHRA and CDR2 YSYEKL. V shed 1 base and J 0 bases; nucleotides not matched to a gene: 10. For the CDR3, the DNA is TGCGCCAGCAGCCAAGGGCTAGCGGGGGTTCTGCTGAGCACAGATACGCAGTATTTT. Protein: CASSQGLAGVLLSTDTQYF.

The chain links TRBV29-1 to TRBJ2-5, with TRBD2 as a possible D gene (5 bases). CDR3 size: 18 residues. The germline V gene has CDR1 SQVTM and CDR2 ANQGSEA. V was shortened by 3 bases and J by 4 bases, with 27 bases between the two germline ends. CDR3 coding DNA: TGCAGCGTTGACGGGGTCGAGGACGGGAAGGTTGCGGGAGAGACCCAGTACTTC. Protein sequence: CSVDGVEDGKVAGETQYF. Together with reference TRBV29-1 and TRBJ2-5, the CDR3 gives the full variable domain: SAVISQKPSRDICQRGTSLTIQCQVDSQVTMMFWYRQQPGQSLTLIATANQGSEATYESGFVIDKFPISRPNLTFSTLTVSNMSPEDSSIYLCSVDGVEDGKVAGETQYFGPGTRLLVL.

The chain has TRBV4-1 and TRBJ2-7; 7 bases line up with TRBD1. The CDR3 runs to 16 residues. J gave up 2 bases and V 1 base, and 8 bases lay outside the gene matches. Germline-derived CDR1 and CDR2 are MGHRA and YSYEKL. The CDR3 DNA is TGCGCCAGCAGCCAAGGACTACCGGGACAGCCCTACGAGCAGTACTTC. Amino acid sequence: CASSQGLPGQPYEQYF.

Concerning this clone: Germline and junction disagree at one end, which may indicate a read error. The chain combines TRBV20-1 with TRBJ1-1, with D tentatively TRBD1 (5 bases). The CDR3 contains 11 residues. Germline loops: CDR1 DFQATT, CDR2 SNEGSKA (reference sequence). CDR3 coding DNA: TGCAGTGCCGAGGGACCCCCGGGGGTCCTCTTT. This codes for CSAEGPPGVLF.

This clone was detected a few times. The chain carries TRBV20-1 and TRBJ2-7; maybe TRBD2 (6 bases). CDR3 length: 11 residues. Per the germline V gene, CDR1 is DFQATT and CDR2 is SNEGSKA (reference sequence). Trimming pared 3 bases from V and 13 bases from J, leaving 16 bases between. In DNA form, the CDR3 reads TGCAGTGCTAGTGAGACGGCCGGGAGTTACTTC. It is translated as CSASETAGSYF.

V usage is TRBV6-5 and J usage is TRBJ1-6, with 7 bases matching TRBD1. From germline, CDR1 is MNHEY and CDR2 SVGAGI. V was pared by 8 bases and J by 10 bases, with 14 bases of the junction left unmatched. The CDR3 is 15 amino acids. The CDR3 spells CASGHFRDRRSPLHF. The CDR3 DNA reads TGTGCCAGCGGACATTTCCGGGACAGACGGTCACCCCTCCACTTT.

The CDR3 DNA reads as TGTGCCAGCAGCTTCCTAGTCGTGCTAGCGGGACCTAACACCGGGGAGCTGTTTTTT. Translation: CASSFLVVLAGPNTGELFF. The rearrangement links TRBV21-1 to TRBJ2-2; the D segment call TRBD2 is taken from the table without a DNA check. TRBV21-1 is a recognized pseudogene. The CDR3 extends over 19 amino acids.

This clone was counted between two and nine times. The chain uses TRBV15 and TRBJ2-5; 8 positions agree with TRBD1. The V and J ends lost 3 bases and 3 bases, in that order; junction bases with no gene match: 3. The CDR3 is 14 residues long. The germline V gene encodes CDR1 LNHNV and CDR2 YYDKDF (reference sequence). CDR3 protein: CATSRTGVKETQYF. Here the CDR3 DNA reads TGTGCCACCAGCAGGACAGGGGTCAAAGAGACCCAGTACTTC.

The chain is built from TRBV7-8 and TRBJ1-6; 8 nucleotides line up with TRBD1. The ends lost 2 bases at V and 0 bases at J; junction bases unmatched: 3. The CDR3 totals 17 residues. Germline CDR1 and CDR2: SGHVS and FQNEAQ. The CDR3 DNA follows: TGTGCCAGCAGCTTAACGCAGGGGGCCTCCTATAATTCACCCCTCCACTTT. Translated: CASSLTQGASYNSPLHF.

Judged by abundance, this clone is medium-sized. The sample carries other DNA sequences with the same CDR3. The chain combines TRBV7-9 with TRBJ1-1; 7 bases are a match to TRBD1. The germline V gene encodes CDR1 SEHNR and CDR2 FQNEAQ (reference sequence). The J segment lost 0 bases and the V segment lost 4 bases, leaving 5 bases of the junction unmatched. The CDR3 contains 15 residues. The CDR3 reads CASSSPGQMNTEAFF. DNA of the CDR3: TGTGCCAGCAGCTCCCCGGGACAGATGAACACTGAAGCTTTCTTT.

This chain joins TRBV6-6 and TRBJ1-3; D not certain. CDR3 size: 15 residues. Germline lookup yields CDR1 MNHNY and CDR2 SVGAGI (reference sequence). Trimming removed 3 bases at V and 0 bases at J, with 9 bases between. CDR3 DNA sequence: TGTGCCAGCAGTTATTCCGGGAGCTCTGGAAACACCATATATTTT. It encodes CASSYSGSSGNTIYF.

This clone has just a few counts. The CDR3 is CASRTNLNTGELFF. CDR3 DNA sequence: TGCGCCAGCAGAACTAACTTGAACACCGGGGAGCTGTTTTTT. This chain connects TRBV5-1 to TRBJ2-2; D remains ambiguous. The CDR3 is made up of 14 amino acids. Germline V gives CDR1 SGHRS, CDR2 YFSETQ. V was shortened by 5 bases and J by 1 base, with 9 bases between the two germline ends.

The chain uses TRBV7-2 and TRBJ2-5; a possible D gene is TRBD2 (5 bases). The CDR3 has 19 amino acids. Trimming pared 2 bases from V and 5 bases from J, leaving 27 bases between. Germline-derived CDR1 and CDR2 are SGHTA and FQGNSA. CDR3 region: CASSLNPPPRNPPGETQYF. CDR3 bases: TGTGCCAGCAGCTTAAACCCCCCACCAAGAAACCCTCCGGGGGAGACCCAGTACTTC.

This chain joins TRBV27 and TRBJ2-7, with a possible D match to TRBD2 (5 bases). Germline V lookup: CDR1 MNHEY, CDR2 SMNVEV (reference sequence). There are 11 residues in the CDR3. V dropped 7 bases and J dropped 6 bases, with 10 bases sitting between them. CDR3 amino acids: CASIGVTEQYF. CDR3 sequence (DNA): TGTGCCAGCATCGGGGTTACCGAGCAGTACTTC.

V is TRBV5-1 and J is TRBJ2-3; TRBD2 matches 7 bases. Per the germline V gene, CDR1 is SGHRS and CDR2 is YFSETQ. The CDR3 totals 16 residues. After removal of 4 bases from V and 3 bases from J, the junction contained 11 bases not matched to a gene. CDR3 DNA sequence: TGCGCCAGCAGCCAAAAAGCGGAGGGAGGGACAGATACGCAGTATTTT. Translating gives CASSQKAEGGTDTQYF.

The chain links TRBV5-6 to TRBJ2-7; D not certain. Germline V gives CDR1 SGHDT, CDR2 YYEEEE. The CDR3 is 15 residues long. The V end lost 0 bases, the J end lost 0 bases, and 10 bases lay between the germline ends. CDR3 in amino acids: CASSLVAAYSYEQYF. CDR3 DNA sequence: TGTGCCAGCAGCTTGGTAGCAGCTTACTCCTACGAGCAGTACTTC. Looking up the rest from reference TRBV5-6 and TRBJ2-7 gives the full variable domain: DAGVTQSPTHLIKTRGQQVTLRCSPKSGHDTVSWYQQALGQGPQFIFQYYEEEERQRGNFPDRFSGHQFPNYSSELNVNALLLGDSALYLCASSLVAAYSYEQYFGPGTRLTVT.

This chain connects TRBV28 to TRBJ1-2; TRBD1 matches at 7 bases. V was clipped by 10 bases and J by 5 bases; unmatched bases: 10. CDR3 length equals 13 residues. The germline gives CDR1 MDHEN, CDR2 SYDVKM. DNA for the CDR3: TGTGCCACCAGGGGGACAGCCTATTATGGCTACACCTTC. This encodes CATRGTAYYGYTF.

The gene calls are TRBV7-2 and TRBJ1-1; TRBD1 matches at 8 bases. Germline CDR1 is SGHTA and CDR2 is FQGNSA. The ends lost 1 base at V and 2 bases at J; junction bases unmatched: 6. CDR3 length equals 16 residues. CDR3 coding DNA: TGTGCCAGCAGCTTAGACCGGACAGGGCTAAACACTGAAGCTTTCTTT. Amino acid sequence: CASSLDRTGLNTEAFF.

The chain joins TRBV2 to TRBJ2-1; D is possibly TRBD2 (7 bases). Trimming stripped 6 bases from V and 9 bases from J, with 12 bases between. CDR3 size: 12 residues. The germline V gene encodes CDR1 SNHLY and CDR2 FYNNEI. In nucleotides, the CDR3 is TGTGCCAGCAGGAGGGGGGGGGTTGAGCAGTTCTTC. Protein: CASRRGGVEQFF. Drawing the rest from reference TRBV2 and TRBJ2-1, the complete variable domain is EPEVTQTPSHQVTQMGQEVILRCVPISNHLYFYWYRQILGQKVEFLVSFYNNEISEKSEIFDDQFSVERPDGSNFTLKIRSTKLEDSAMYFCASRRGGVEQFFGPGTRLTVL.

V gene TRBV28 combines with J gene TRBJ1-6; TRBD1 might be the D (5 bases). The CDR3 totals 16 residues. In germline, CDR1 is MDHEN, CDR2 SYDVKM. The V end was cut by 3 bases, the J end by 7 bases, with 16 bases between. CDR3: CASSFAPRAGNSPLHF. The CDR3 DNA is TGTGCCAGCAGTTTCGCCCCCAGGGCGGGAAATTCACCCCTCCACTTT.

J is TRBJ2-7 and V is TRBV19; 7 bases map to TRBD2. The ends lost 10 bases at V and 4 bases at J; junction bases unmatched: 19. Germline-derived CDR1 and CDR2 are LNHDA and SQIVND (reference sequence). This CDR3 is 16 amino acids long. The CDR3 here is CATKERGTKEGYEQYF. Written as DNA, the CDR3 is TGTGCCACTAAGGAGCGGGGTACTAAAGAAGGTTACGAGCAGTACTTC. The complete variable domain, with remaining parts taken from reference TRBV19 and TRBJ2-7, reads DGGITQSPKYLFRKEGQNVTLSCEQNLNHDAMYWYRQDPGQGLRLIYYSQIVNDFQKGDIAEGYSVSREKKESFPLTVTSAQKNPTAFYLCATKERGTKEGYEQYFGPGTRLTVT.